The clone carrying this T cell receptor beta chain occurred a few times. Its antigen is currently unknown. The data were obtained in a study of blood T cells in healthy people across ages. Study-level information: About one barcoded beta molecule per two T cells was the capture yield of template switching.

Sample-barcoded 5' priming and a J-beta primer mix drove a second PCR of roughly 6 to 12 cycles. The template-switch adaptor was a 5' adaptor with 12 random nucleotides. It tagged each cDNA molecule. Via MiXCR, TCRdb re-called the 5' RACE reads, giving one row per CDR3 protein. Of 1,800,000 or so distinct CDR3 sequences in the sample, roughly two fifths were seen once. Regarding the study as a whole: Researchers judged that diversity estimates from one million T cells fell short of true values. Because donor CMV status was unknown, expanded clonotype changes were possibly confounded.

The CDR3 has 13 amino acids. Germline V gives CDR1 DFQATT, CDR2 SNEGSKA (reference sequence). J was trimmed by 5 bases and V by 5 bases; bases with no gene match: 6. The sequenced material came from blood. The rearrangement links TRBV20-1 to TRBJ2-1; 7 nucleotides match TRBD2. The source of this sequence is a human donor in good health. CDR3 protein: CSAGSGLNNEQFF. In nucleotides, the CDR3 is TGCAGTGCTGGTAGCGGGCTAAACAATGAGCAGTTCTTC.